This TCR beta chain emerged from a study of response to subunit inactivated influenza vaccine. Each CDR3 protein gets one entry after TCRdb re-called the RT-PCR reads with MiXCR. The sample lists hundreds of thousands of distinct CDR3 sequences, roughly 25% seen once, with under 2.5% in the top ten. CDR3 length: 18 residues. Germline loops: CDR1 SGHRS, CDR2 YFSETQ. With 0 bases clipped from V and 7 bases from J, the junction kept 13 bases outside the gene matches. The J gene is TRBJ1-6, the V gene TRBV5-1; 7 positions match TRBD1. The source of this sequence is a man aged 50-60 years who received an inactivated influenza vaccine. The sequencing used CD4+ T cells sorted from PBMCs, collected 5 days after vaccination. The CDR3 spells CASSLVAPATGRNSPLHF. DNA of the CDR3: TGCGCCAGCAGCTTGGTGGCCCCGGCGACAGGGCGGAATTCACCCCTCCACTTT.